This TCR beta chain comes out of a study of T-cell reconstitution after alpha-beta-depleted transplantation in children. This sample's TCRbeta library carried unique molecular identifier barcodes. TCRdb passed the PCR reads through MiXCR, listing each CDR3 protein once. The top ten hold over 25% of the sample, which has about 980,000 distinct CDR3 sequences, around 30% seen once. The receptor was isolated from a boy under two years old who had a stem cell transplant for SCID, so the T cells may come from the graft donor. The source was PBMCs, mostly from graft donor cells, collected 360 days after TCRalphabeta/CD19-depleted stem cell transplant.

The CDR3 spells CASSSLGTDSEAFF. CDR3 bases: TGTGCCAGCAGTTCCCTCGGGACTGATAGTGAAGCTTTCTTT. The J gene is TRBJ1-1, the V gene TRBV27; perhaps TRBD1 as D (5 bases). Germline values: CDR1 MNHEY, CDR2 SMNVEV (reference sequence). CDR3 length: 14 amino acids. Trimming left V 4 bases short and J 7 bases short, with 16 bases between.